One sample yielded the 21 T cell receptor beta chains listed below, sequenced in a study of T cell repertoires in ileal Crohn's disease. Only in-frame clones appear in the TCRdb table, and some are missing; sequencing was by immunoSEQ multiplex PCR. The table lists some 15,000 clones, 78% of them singletons. Sample time point: neoterminal ileum biopsy at postoperative endoscopy, about 6 months after surgery. Sequenced input: ileal tissue. Every receptor here comes from an adult with Crohn's disease.

This clone was observed a handful of times. V gene TRBV9 combines with J gene TRBJ2-1, with TRBD2 matching 12 bases. The junction had 6 bases not matched to a gene; V was cut back by 4 bases and J by 7 bases. CDR3 length: 15 residues. The V gene's germline CDR1 is SGDLS and CDR2 YYNGEE. DNA for the CDR3: TGTGCCAGCAGCCTGACTAGCGGGAGAGCAAATGAGCAGTTCTTC. Residues: CASSLTSGRANEQFF.

The chain employs TRBV10-3 and TRBJ2-5; D ambiguous. Germline V lookup: CDR1 ENHRY, CDR2 SYGVKD. The CDR3 runs to 12 residues. V shed 2 bases and J shed 5 bases, with 6 bases lying between them. CDR3 coding DNA: TGTGCCATCAGTGAGGGTGGGGAGACCCAGTACTTC. Protein sequence: CAISEGGETQYF.

This clone occurred a few times. V is TRBV29-1 and J is TRBJ2-1; D is uncertain. The V gene lost 2 bases and the J gene lost 8 bases, with 10 bases spanning the gap. The germline CDR1 and CDR2 sequences are SQVTM and ANQGSEA. The CDR3 is made up of 12 amino acids. The CDR3 loop reads CSVELTVDEQFF. In nucleotides, the CDR3 is TGCAGCGTTGAACTTACTGTCGATGAGCAGTTCTTC.

The CDR3, as DNA: TGCGCCAGCAGCCCGACAGGGATAGGGAATTCACCCCTCCACTTT. It encodes CASSPTGIGNSPLHF. The rearrangement joins TRBV5-1 to TRBJ1-6; 7 positions agree with TRBD1. The CDR3 extends over 15 amino acids. J lost 7 bases, V lost 4 bases, and 8 bases had no gene match. Germline assignment: CDR1 SGHRS and CDR2 YFSETQ.

This sequence joins TRBV14 and TRBJ2-1, with 9 bases fitting TRBD1. The CDR3 loop spans 16 amino acids. Germline V CDR1 and CDR2: SGHDN, FVKESK. V shed 1 base, J shed 7 bases, and the junction held 8 bases outside the gene matches. CDR3 region: CASSQGWGQGGNEQFF. The CDR3 DNA sequence: TGTGCCAGCAGCCAAGGTTGGGGACAGGGAGGGAATGAGCAGTTCTTC.

This chain connects TRBV19 to TRBJ1-2; possible D gene TRBD1, 5 bases. V lost 5 bases and J lost 6, with 16 bases in between. Germline V gives CDR1 LNHDA, CDR2 SQIVND (reference sequence). The CDR3 spans 14 residues. The DNA of the CDR3 is TGTGCCAGTAGTCCCGTGCCCGACAGAAATGGCTACACCTTC. Translation: CASSPVPDRNGYTF. Full variable domain (remainder filled in from reference TRBV19 and TRBJ1-2): DGGITQSPKYLFRKEGQNVTLSCEQNLNHDAMYWYRQDPGQGLRLIYYSQIVNDFQKGDIAEGYSVSREKKESFPLTVTSAQKNPTAFYLCASSPVPDRNGYTFGSGTRLTVV.

The chain links TRBV10-1 to TRBJ2-7; D unresolved. V shed 5 bases and J shed 0 bases, with 2 bases lying between them. Germline CDR1 and CDR2: WNHNN and SYGVQD (reference sequence). The CDR3 totals 11 residues. The DNA of the CDR3 is TGCGCCAGCAGTAACTCCTACGAGCAGTACTTC. Translated, it gives CASSNSYEQYF.

The gene calls are TRBV11-3 and TRBJ2-1, with 8 bases aligning to TRBD2. V shed 2 bases and J 7 bases; nucleotides not matched to a gene: 16. Germline-derived CDR1 and CDR2 are SGHNT and YENEEA. The CDR3 is 18 amino acids. CDR3 nucleotides: TGTGCCAGCAGCTTACCCCCGAAGGGCGGGAGGCCCAGTAATGAGCAGTTCTTC. Translation: CASSLPPKGGRPSNEQFF.

The chain joins TRBV6-1 to TRBJ1-4, with TRBD1 identical over 8 bases. Germline V lookup: CDR1 MNHNS, CDR2 SASEGT. Germline trimming cut 2 bases from V and 7 bases from J; bases unmatched to any gene: 6. The CDR3 contains 15 residues. For the CDR3, the DNA is TGTGCCAGCAGTGAATCGGCAGGGGGCCGTGAAAAACTGTTTTTT. Residues: CASSESAGGREKLFF.

J is TRBJ1-1 and V is TRBV4-2; tentatively, D is TRBD1 (5 bases). This CDR3 has 15 amino acids. From germline, CDR1 is LGHNA and CDR2 YNFKEQ. Deletions cut 1 base from V and 6 bases from J, with 15 bases between. The CDR3 DNA sequence: TGTGCCAGCAGCCAAGCACGGGGGAGTGGTTCTGAAGCTTTCTTT. As protein: CASSQARGSGSEAFF.

The V and J genes are TRBV11-2 and TRBJ2-3; 11 nucleotides agree with TRBD1. The germline V gene encodes CDR1 SGHAT and CDR2 FQNNGV. The CDR3 is made up of 15 amino acids. V was clipped by 5 bases and J by 4 bases; unmatched bases: 5. CDR3 in DNA: TGTGCCAGCAGCCGGACAGGGGGCGCGGCAGATACGCAGTATTTT. Amino acids: CASSRTGGAADTQYF.

The rearrangement links TRBV4-2 to TRBJ1-4, with unresolved D. Deletions cut 4 bases from V and 0 bases from J, with 12 bases between. The germline V gene has CDR1 LGHNA and CDR2 YNFKEQ. This CDR3 is built from 16 residues. CDR3 coding DNA: TGTGCCAGCAGCCGCGATGGGCCCGCAACTAATGAAAAACTGTTTTTT. Amino acids: CASSRDGPATNEKLFF.

The chain combines TRBV6-1 with TRBJ2-2, with D possibly TRBD2 on 6 matching bases. Between the trimmed V and J ends, which lost 8 bases and 4 bases, there was a span of 8 bases. The CDR3 covers 12 residues. CDR1 MNHNS and CDR2 SASEGT come from the germline V gene. CDR3 sequence: CASGGVTGELFF. The CDR3 coding sequence is TGTGCCAGCGGCGGGGTCACCGGGGAGCTGTTTTTT.

The chain has TRBV7-2 and TRBJ2-7, with TRBD2 matching 8 bases. The junction had 11 bases not matched to a gene; V was cut back by 6 bases and J by 4 bases. Per germline, CDR1 SGHTA and CDR2 FQGNSA. This CDR3 has 15 amino acids. The CDR3 region has the DNA TGTGCCAGCAGTTCTCAGCGGGGGCCCGGATACGAGCAGTACTTC. Translation gives CASSSQRGPGYEQYF.

V gene TRBV18 combines with J gene TRBJ1-4; TRBD1 matches 7 bases. The CDR3 covers 16 residues. Germline trimming cut 3 bases from V and 2 bases from J; bases unmatched to any gene: 6. Germline values: CDR1 KGHSH, CDR2 LQKENI. The CDR3 region has the DNA TGTGCCAGCTCACCCACGACAGGGACCACTAATGAAAAACTGTTTTTT. Its protein product is CASSPTTGTTNEKLFF.

J is TRBJ2-7 and V is TRBV18; possible D gene TRBD2, 5 bases. V lost 1 base to trimming and J lost 5 bases, with 12 bases between them. Germline assignment: CDR1 KGHSH and CDR2 LQKENI. The CDR3 has 14 residues. The CDR3 spells CASSPQIYGDEQYF. The CDR3 coding sequence is TGTGCCAGCTCACCACAGATATACGGGGACGAGCAGTACTTC.

The DNA for the CDR3 is TGTGCCAGCAGCGCGACAGAGAACTATGGCTACACCTTC. Its translation is CASSATENYGYTF. The chain has TRBV2 and TRBJ1-2; D may be TRBD1 (5 bases). Germline V lookup: CDR1 SNHLY, CDR2 FYNNEI. This CDR3 has 13 residues. V was cut by 6 bases and J by 2 bases, with 10 bases left in between. Drawing the rest from reference TRBV2 and TRBJ1-2, the complete variable domain is EPEVTQTPSHQVTQMGQEVILRCVPISNHLYFYWYRQILGQKVEFLVSFYNNEISEKSEIFDDQFSVERPDGSNFTLKIRSTKLEDSAMYFCASSATENYGYTFGSGTRLTVV.

This clone has just one count. The CDR3 nucleotides are TGTGCCAGCAGTGAAAGTGACAGTCACACCTACGAGCAGTACTTC. It codes for CASSESDSHTYEQYF. The chain links TRBV2 to TRBJ2-7; D is possibly TRBD1 (5 bases). The V gene lost 2 bases and the J gene lost 2 bases, with 13 bases spanning the gap. CDR3 length: 15 amino acids. Germline CDR1 SNHLY, CDR2 FYNNEI.

J is TRBJ1-3 and V is TRBV6-1; no firm D call. The V end lost 5 bases, the J end lost 1 base, and 12 bases lay between the germline ends. CDR1 is MNHNS, CDR2 SASEGT, per germline. This CDR3 has 15 residues. The CDR3 region has the DNA TGTGCCAGCAGTCGAGAGCCTGGGTCTGGAAACACCATATATTTT. This sequence encodes CASSREPGSGNTIYF.

The chain couples TRBV7-2 to TRBJ2-7, with 7 bases fitting TRBD1. Germline V lookup: CDR1 SGHTA, CDR2 FQGNSA. V trimming: 5 bases; J trimming: 2 bases; junction bases outside the gene matches: 6. CDR3 size: 14 residues. For the CDR3, the DNA is TGTGCCAGCAGCGAAAACAGGGGAACCTACGAGCAGTACTTC. This translates into CASSENRGTYEQYF.

This clone occurred a few times. This rearrangement joins TRBV18 to TRBJ1-4, with D possibly matching TRBD1 (5 bases). Trimming pared 3 bases from V and 3 bases from J, leaving 8 bases between. The length of the CDR3 is 14 residues. The germline gives CDR1 KGHSH, CDR2 LQKENI. CDR3 DNA: TGTGCCAGCTCACCCCAGGGAGCTAATGAAAAACTGTTTTTT. Amino acids: CASSPQGANEKLFF.